Listed below are T cell receptor beta chains from one sample, sequenced in a study of identical twins. TCRdb ran MiXCR on the 5' RACE reads and lists one entry per CDR3 protein. The repertoire includes about 890,000 distinct CDR3 sequences, 10% to 15% of them detected once, and around 1.6% sits in the top ten. This sample also appeared in a second study, on yellow fever vaccine responses in identical twins.

The sample was PBMCs. All receptors come from a woman aged 18-35 years in good health. Both conserved end residues are part of each CDR3. The D gene is left open where the match is weak. Expanded clones get a size class; other rows say once, few or many, or leave the size out.

size	J	V	D	DNA	CDR3
many	TRBJ1-1	TRBV12-3/TRBV12-4	NA	TGTGCCAGCAGAAACACAGCAGTAAAAGACACTGAAGCTTTCTTT	CASRNTAVKDTEAFF
few	TRBJ2-5	TRBV28	NA	TGTGCCAGCAGTTTGGCGGACTATGACGGGCAAGAGACCCAGTACTTC	CASSLADYDGQETQYF
NA	TRBJ2-5	TRBV5-5	TRBD2	TGTGCCAGCAGCGGGGGGAGGGGAAAACAAGAGACCCAGTACTTC	CASSGGRGKQETQYF
many	TRBJ2-6	TRBV10-3	NA	TGTGCCATCAGTGAATCGGGGCCCTTTTTCTCTGGGGCCAACGTCCTGACTTTC	CAISESGPFFSGANVLTF
NA	TRBJ1-2	TRBV12-3/TRBV12-4	NA	TGTGCCAGCCGATGGGCCACCGACTATGGCTACACCTTC	CASRWATDYGYTF
NA	TRBJ1-6	TRBV10-1	NA	TGCGCCAGCATCTCTAGTGGAGGTTCACCCCTCCACTTT	CASISSGGSPLHF
NA	TRBJ2-5	TRBV7-2	TRBD1	TGTGCCAGCAGCTCGCACGGGACAGGGCAAGAGACCCAGTACTTC	CASSSHGTGQETQYF
NA	TRBJ2-3	TRBV20-1	NA	TGCAGTGCTAGGGGGATGTTGGTGCCCGGCTCTTTGCAGTATTTT	CSARGMLVPGSLQYF
NA	TRBJ2-3	TRBV5-1	NA	TGCGCCAGCAGCTTGGCCCTACAGGGAGGCACAGATACGCAGTATTTT	CASSLALQGGTDTQYF
NA	TRBJ2-2	TRBV11-2	NA	TGTGCCAGCAGCTTAGGTCTCGCGGGACTCACGATAAACACCGGGGAGCTGTTTTTT	CASSLGLAGLTINTGELFF
few	TRBJ1-1	TRBV7-9	TRBD1	TGTGCCAGCAGCCGAGGACAGGACAGGCCGAACACTGAAGCTTTCTTT	CASSRGQDRPNTEAFF
many	TRBJ1-5	TRBV3-1	NA	TGTGCCAGCAGCCAACACGAAAGTCAGCCCCAGCATTTT	CASSQHESQPQHF
few	TRBJ1-1	TRBV19	NA	TGTGCCAGTACCCTACCGGGTGGGGGGCTGGGGACTGAAGCTTTCTTT	CASTLPGGGLGTEAFF
few	TRBJ1-1	TRBV19	TRBD1	TGTGCCAGTAGTTCCGAACCGGCCGACAGGGCTGCTGAAGCTTTCTTT	CASSSEPADRAAEAFF
few	TRBJ2-3	TRBV9	TRBD2	TGTGCCAGCAGCCTAGCGGGGCTTTCTAGCACAGATACGCAGTATTTT	CASSLAGLSSTDTQYF
few	TRBJ2-1	TRBV10-2	TRBD2	TGCGCCAGCAACAACGACCCTAGCGGGTTTCGGCCATACAATGAGCAGTTCTTC	CASNNDPSGFRPYNEQFF
NA	TRBJ2-5	TRBV12-3/TRBV12-4	TRBD2	TGTGCCAGCAGCCCCGGGACTAGCCTTCAAGAGACCCAGTACTTC	CASSPGTSLQETQYF
few	TRBJ2-1	TRBV11-1	NA	TGTGCCAGCAGCTTAGTGGGGTTTGCTTCTAGGCGGGGTGCCGCCGAGCAGTTCTTC	CASSLVGFASRRGAAEQFF
NA	TRBJ2-5	TRBV15	TRBD2	TGTGCCACCAGCAGAGACGGGGGGGGAATCGAAGAGACCCAGTACTTC	CATSRDGGGIEETQYF
NA	TRBJ2-1	TRBV29-1	TRBD1	TGCAGCGTTCGACCGGGACAGTTTGTTAATGAGCAGTTCTTC	CSVRPGQFVNEQFF
NA	TRBJ2-3	TRBV20-1	TRBD2	TGCAGTGCTAGACCCACTAGCGAGAGCACAGATACGCAGTATTTT	CSARPTSESTDTQYF